These 31 T cell receptor beta chains were all obtained from the same sample, sequenced in a study of blood T cell repertoires in COVID-19. Assay: immunoSEQ multiplex PCR; the TCRdb copy retains only in-frame clones and omits some. This sample carries more than 70,000 clones, over 75% of them seen once, and the ten largest clones take less than 10%. The sample was peripheral blood. Source of these receptors: a human donor in a cohort sampled during active COVID-19.

This chain connects TRBV29-1 to TRBJ1-6, with 7 bases that match TRBD1. Germline V gene data show CDR1 as SQVTM and CDR2 as ANQGSEA. V lost 7 bases to trimming and J lost 10 bases; unmatched junction nucleotides: 7. The CDR3 is made up of 12 amino acids. This chain's CDR3 is CSAGDRNSPLHF. CDR3 DNA: TGCAGCGCCGGGGACAGAAACTCACCCCTCCACTTT.

The CDR3 DNA reads as TGCGCCAGCCGCATGGGAGAACCTACTGAAGCTTTCTTT. Protein: CASRMGEPTEAFF. The J gene is TRBJ1-1, the V gene TRBV5-1; no clear D gene. V was shortened by 7 bases and J by 5 bases, with 15 bases between the two germline ends. From germline, CDR1 is SGHRS and CDR2 YFSETQ. The CDR3 sequence is 13 residues long.

The genes are TRBV10-2 and TRBJ2-7, with 9 nucleotides matching TRBD2. The V and J ends lost 7 bases and 2 bases, in that order; junction bases with no gene match: 9. The V gene's germline CDR1 is WSHSY and CDR2 SAAADI. The CDR3 extends over 15 amino acids. CDR3 amino acids: CASTVSGGLTYEQYF. The CDR3 nucleotides read TGCGCCAGCACCGTTAGCGGGGGTCTCACCTACGAGCAGTACTTC.

V and J are TRBV2 and TRBJ1-1; 7 nucleotides align to TRBD1. V dropped 3 bases and J dropped 5; count of bases not matched to a gene: 6. Germline V gives CDR1 SNHLY, CDR2 FYNNEI. This CDR3 is 14 amino acids long. The CDR3 protein is CASSEGTAGTEAFF. DNA for the CDR3: TGTGCCAGCAGTGAGGGGACAGCAGGTACTGAAGCTTTCTTT.

The chain is built from TRBV7-8 and TRBJ2-7; no reliable D call. V lost 5 bases and J 5 bases, leaving 13 bases between the germline ends. This CDR3 is 13 amino acids long. Per germline, CDR1 SGHVS and CDR2 FQNEAQ. This CDR3 reads CASSPRPPNEQYF. Here the CDR3 DNA reads TGTGCCAGCAGCCCTAGACCCCCAAACGAGCAGTACTTC.

This clone has just one count. V is TRBV9 and J is TRBJ2-1; a possible D gene is TRBD1 (6 bases). The CDR3 length is 15 residues. Trimming left V 0 bases short and J 4 bases short, with 11 bases between. CDR1 is SGDLS and CDR2 is YYNGEE in the germline V gene. The CDR3 DNA is TGTGCCAGCAGCGTAGGAGAGGGGGTATACAATGAGCAGTTCTTC. Translated, it gives CASSVGEGVYNEQFF.

The chain is built from TRBV11-2 and TRBJ1-6; 7 bases map to TRBD1. Germline V gene sequence: CDR1 SGHAT, CDR2 FQNNGV. Losses at the gene ends were 0 bases for V and 7 bases for J; bases not matched to a gene: 6. This CDR3 region has 16 residues. The CDR3 loop is CASSLDRTGLNSPLHF. The DNA for the CDR3 is TGTGCCAGCAGCTTAGATCGGACAGGCCTGAATTCACCCCTCCACTTT.

The CDR3 DNA is TGTGCCAGCAGCCCCCTGCTCGACGGCGGGGGCCCCTCCTACGAGCAGTACTTC. Translation gives CASSPLLDGGGPSYEQYF. V and J are TRBV3-1 (or the pseudogene TRBV3-2) and TRBJ2-7, with D perhaps matching TRBD2 (7 bases). Germline V gene lookup returns CDR1 LGHDT and CDR2 YNNKEL (reference sequence). The CDR3 consists of 18 residues. V gave up 4 bases and J gave up 0 bases, with 22 bases separating them.

The V and J genes are TRBV4-1 and TRBJ1-3; 8 nucleotides match TRBD1. V was clipped by 1 base and J by 11 bases; unmatched bases: 10. The germline V gene has CDR1 MGHRA and CDR2 YSYEKL. The CDR3 has 15 amino acids. DNA for the CDR3: TGCGCCAGCAGCCAAGTCGGACAGGGTATAGGAGCCATATATTTT. It codes for CASSQVGQGIGAIYF.

This clone was seen only a few times. The chain is built from TRBV15 and TRBJ2-7; TRBD2 is a possible D gene (7 bases). Germline V lookup: CDR1 LNHNV, CDR2 YYDKDF (reference sequence). Between the trimmed V and J ends, which lost 4 bases and 5 bases, there was a span of 21 bases. This CDR3 spans 16 amino acids. The CDR3 DNA reads as TGTGCCACCAGCACCCTGGGGGGGGCTGGGCGTGACGAGCAGTACTTC. Translation gives CATSTLGGAGRDEQYF.

This chain uses TRBV2 with TRBJ2-7; 12 positions match TRBD2. The CDR3 totals 15 residues. Germline CDR1 SNHLY, CDR2 FYNNEI. Trimming cost V 2 bases and J 6 bases; bases outside gene matches: 5. The DNA for the CDR3 is TGTGCCAGCAGTGAACCTAGCGGGGGGGCAGCCGAGCAGTACTTC. Its protein is CASSEPSGGAAEQYF.

The chain uses TRBV19 and TRBJ2-3; D remains ambiguous. Trimming cost V 3 bases and J 3 bases, with 13 bases left between them. CDR3 length equals 15 residues. From germline, CDR1 is LNHDA and CDR2 SQIVND (reference sequence). The CDR3 bases are TGTGCCAGTAGTATTACCCCCACTCGGACAGATACGCAGTATTTT. The encoded protein is CASSITPTRTDTQYF. The full variable domain, with the rest looked up from reference TRBV19 and TRBJ2-3, is DGGITQSPKYLFRKEGQNVTLSCEQNLNHDAMYWYRQDPGQGLRLIYYSQIVNDFQKGDIAEGYSVSREKKESFPLTVTSAQKNPTAFYLCASSITPTRTDTQYFGPGTRLTVL.

The V call is TRBV20-1, the J call TRBJ1-5; TRBD1 is a possible D gene (5 bases). V was pared by 6 bases and J by 14 bases, with 17 bases between. The germline V gene encodes CDR1 DFQATT and CDR2 SNEGSKA (reference sequence). The CDR3 has 11 residues. The CDR3 protein is CSAYDRVLEHF. The CDR3 nucleotides read TGCAGTGCGTATGACAGAGTGCTAGAGCATTTT.

The rearrangement joins TRBV18 to TRBJ2-7, with 10 bases that match TRBD2. Germline V lookup: CDR1 KGHSH, CDR2 LQKENI. V lost 1 base to trimming and J lost 3 bases; unmatched junction nucleotides: 6. There are 16 residues in the CDR3. CDR3: CASSPQVSSGGYEQYF. In DNA form, the CDR3 reads TGTGCCAGCTCACCACAAGTCTCTAGCGGGGGCTACGAGCAGTACTTC.

The chain is built from TRBV27 and TRBJ2-5, with D perhaps TRBD2 (5 bases). The CDR3 loop spans 15 amino acids. Trimming cost V 7 bases and J 3 bases, with 18 bases left between them. Germline V gene sequence: CDR1 MNHEY, CDR2 SMNVEV (reference sequence). CDR3 protein: CASMMVGLAEETQYF. The DNA for the CDR3 is TGTGCCAGCATGATGGTTGGGCTAGCAGAAGAGACCCAGTACTTC.

The chain is built from TRBV9 and TRBJ1-1; D remains unclear. There are 15 residues in the CDR3. Germline loops: CDR1 SGDLS, CDR2 YYNGEE. V was clipped by 0 bases and J by 2 bases, with 11 bases between them. The CDR3 sequence is CASSVGWEDNTEAFF. For the CDR3, the DNA is TGTGCCAGCAGCGTAGGATGGGAGGATAACACTGAAGCTTTCTTT.

The V call is TRBV6-5, the J call TRBJ2-7, with a tentative D call TRBD1 (6 bases). V lost 2 bases to trimming and J lost 3 bases, with 8 bases between them. Germline loops: CDR1 MNHEY, CDR2 SVGAGI. CDR3 size: 13 residues. The CDR3 reads CASSYVQGYEQYF. CDR3 nucleotide sequence: TGTGCCAGCAGTTACGTACAGGGCTACGAGCAGTACTTC.

The chain employs TRBV28 and TRBJ1-1; a weak D match, TRBD1 (6 bases). The germline V gene has CDR1 MDHEN and CDR2 SYDVKM. This CDR3 comprises 15 residues. Trimming removed 3 bases from V and 6 bases from J, with 17 bases in between. The CDR3 protein is CASSFSPAGAPEAFF. In nucleotides, the CDR3 is TGTGCCAGCAGTTTTAGCCCTGCAGGGGCCCCTGAAGCTTTCTTT.

This chain uses TRBV18 with TRBJ2-1; the D gene is possibly TRBD2 (7 bases). The germline CDR1 and CDR2 sequences are KGHSH and LQKENI. CDR3 length: 15 residues. Trimming pared 2 bases from V and 4 bases from J, leaving 12 bases between. CDR3 sequence: CASSPSQGGYNEQFF. CDR3 DNA: TGTGCCAGCTCACCATCACAGGGAGGGTACAATGAGCAGTTCTTC.

The chain has TRBV10-2 and TRBJ2-6; TRBD2 matches at 7 bases. Germline assignment: CDR1 WSHSY and CDR2 SAAADI. The CDR3 has 18 residues. Trimming at V came to 2 bases and at J to 0 bases, leaving 7 bases not matched to a gene. In DNA, the CDR3 is TGCGCCAGCAGTGAGCCCGAGCGGGGTTACTCTGGGGCCAACGTCCTGACTTTC. Its protein product is CASSEPERGYSGANVLTF.

The chain is built from TRBV18 and TRBJ1-6, with 7 bases aligning to TRBD1. The CDR3 has 15 residues. CDR1 is KGHSH, CDR2 LQKENI, per germline. Trimming removed 4 bases from V and 7 bases from J; junction bases left unmatched: 7. The CDR3 loop is CASSLSTGSNSPLHF. CDR3 sequence (DNA): TGTGCCAGCTCACTCTCGACAGGGTCCAATTCACCCCTCCACTTT.

The V gene is TRBV4-3, the J gene TRBJ2-1; 9 nucleotides agree with TRBD2. The germline CDR1 and CDR2 sequences are LGHNA and YSLEER. CDR3 length: 15 residues. V lost 1 base to trimming and J lost 7 bases; unmatched junction nucleotides: 5. The DNA of the CDR3 is TGCGCCAGCAGCCAAGTAGCGGGGGTGGAGAATGAGCAGTTCTTC. It specifies CASSQVAGVENEQFF.

The V and J genes are TRBV2 and TRBJ1-1; D is unclear. This CDR3 spans 12 amino acids. V lost 6 bases to trimming and J lost 8 bases, with 13 bases between them. The V gene's germline CDR1 is SNHLY and CDR2 FYNNEI. CDR3 nucleotide sequence: TGTGCCAGCAGCCTACGCTCCCAAGAAGCTTTCTTT. Translation gives CASSLRSQEAFF.

The chain joins TRBV5-1 to TRBJ1-1, with D hard to call. CDR3 size: 14 residues. Germline values: CDR1 SGHRS, CDR2 YFSETQ. V was cut by 1 base and J by 4 bases, with 11 bases left in between. The CDR3 is CASSLLIGGTEAFF. CDR3 coding DNA: TGCGCCAGCAGCTTGCTGATCGGCGGCACTGAAGCTTTCTTT.

The V gene is TRBV5-5, the J gene TRBJ1-2; 7 bases map to TRBD1. The CDR3 contains 14 residues. J lost 8 bases, V lost 4 bases, and 11 bases had no gene match. From germline, CDR1 is SGHKS and CDR2 YYEKEE (reference sequence). CDR3 sequence: CASSQGTDVGGYTF. CDR3 nucleotides: TGTGCCAGCAGCCAGGGGACAGATGTCGGCGGCTACACCTTC.

This clone was found once. Here the CDR3 reads CATSRGELSEQFF. The DNA for the CDR3 is TGTGCCACCAGCAGAGGAGAGCTGTCAGAGCAGTTCTTC. The chain recombines TRBV15 with TRBJ2-1; D not resolved. The CDR3 has 13 residues. Trimming took off 1 base at V and 10 bases at J, with 11 bases between the two ends. CDR1 is LNHNV and CDR2 is YYDKDF in the germline V gene (reference sequence).

The chain joins TRBV5-6 to TRBJ2-1; D gene uncertain. The V gene's germline CDR1 is SGHDT and CDR2 YYEEEE. V was shortened by 4 bases and J by 4 bases, with 18 bases between the two germline ends. This CDR3 is 16 amino acids long. This CDR3 reads CASSPRLGSTYNEQFF. The CDR3 DNA is TGTGCCAGCAGCCCTAGACTTGGCTCGACTTACAATGAGCAGTTCTTC.

This clone has a single count. The chain is built from TRBV3-1 (or the pseudogene TRBV3-2) and TRBJ1-2, with D possibly being TRBD1 (5 bases). The length of the CDR3 is 13 residues. V lost 4 bases, J lost 9 bases, and 15 bases lay in between. Germline V gene lookup returns CDR1 LGHDT and CDR2 YNNKEL (reference sequence). The chain's CDR3 is CASSPTAMASYTF. The CDR3 nucleotides are TGTGCCAGCAGCCCGACAGCGATGGCTAGCTACACCTTC.

This clone was observed a few times. J is TRBJ2-7 and V is TRBV18; 7 positions match TRBD1. Unmatched junction bases numbered 7, after V lost 6 bases and J lost 2 bases. The germline gives CDR1 KGHSH, CDR2 LQKENI. The CDR3 is 14 residues long. Written as DNA, the CDR3 is TGTGCCAGCTCCCTGGGACAGACTACCTACGAGCAGTACTTC. Translating it yields CASSLGQTTYEQYF.

The chain joins TRBV19 to TRBJ2-1, with 8 bases lining up with TRBD2. With V trimmed by 11 bases and J by 2 bases, 11 bases remained unmatched. Germline-derived CDR1 and CDR2 are LNHDA and SQIVND (reference sequence). The CDR3 runs to 15 residues. The CDR3 sequence: CARAGGGGAYNEQFF. Here the CDR3 DNA reads TGTGCCCGCGCGGGGGGCGGGGGAGCCTACAATGAGCAGTTCTTC.

The chain uses TRBV27 and TRBJ1-6; tentative D call: TRBD1 (6 bases). The CDR3 sequence is 11 residues long. With 5 bases removed from V and 12 bases from J, the gap between germline ends came to 8 bases. Germline V CDR1 and CDR2: MNHEY, SMNVEV (reference sequence). CDR3 nucleotides: TGTGCCAGCAGTGCCAGGGGACCCCTCCACTTT. Protein: CASSARGPLHF.